These T cell receptor beta chains were read from a single sample in a study of cytomegalovirus exposure and HLA in healthy donors. The repertoire was sequenced with immunoSEQ multiplex PCR; TCRdb's copy has only in-frame clones and lacks some. Among approximately 91,000 clones listed, approximately 69% were seen once. Material for sequencing was PBMCs. These receptors all stem from a female donor in good health and CMV-seronegative. Each CDR3 is given with its conserved first and last residue. A D gene is named only where the DNA matches it firmly. The size of a clone is reported for some rows only, either as once, few or many, or as a class for expanded clones.

V gene	J gene	clone size	D gene	CDR3 protein	CDR3 DNA
TRBV4-1	TRBJ2-7	once	.	CASSQDAAATYEQYF	TGCGCCAGCAGCCAAGATGCCGCGGCTACCTACGAGCAGTACTTC
TRBV5-1	TRBJ2-3	.	TRBD2	CASSSSGNRDTQYF	TGCGCCAGCAGCTCGAGCGGGAATCGCGATACGCAGTATTTT
TRBV7-2	TRBJ2-3	few	.	CASSSLVGLITDTQYF	TGTGCCAGCAGCTCCCTAGTGGGACTTATCACAGATACGCAGTATTTT
TRBV20-1	TRBJ1-2	.	.	CSARNRDGYTF	TGCAGTGCTCGAAACAGGGACGGCTACACCTTC
TRBV7-6	TRBJ2-3	.	TRBD2	CASSSRGGDPTDTQYF	TGTGCCAGCAGCTCTCGGGGGGGTGACCCCACAGATACGCAGTATTTT
TRBV10-1	TRBJ2-7	.	.	CASSESGRSYEQYF	TGCGCCAGCAGTGAGTCGGGCAGATCCTACGAGCAGTACTTC
TRBV19	TRBJ2-5	.	TRBD1	CASSYGTGTGETQYF	TGTGCCAGTAGCTACGGGACAGGGACGGGAGAGACCCAGTACTTC
TRBV27	TRBJ2-3	.	.	CASSAEPTDTQYF	TGTGCCAGCAGTGCGGAACCCACAGATACGCAGTATTTT
TRBV2	TRBJ1-2	.	.	CASSEGQRTTYTF	TGTGCCAGCAGTGAGGGACAACGGACGACCTACACCTTC
TRBV18	TRBJ1-1	once	.	CASSPAGNTEAFF	TGTGCCAGCTCACCAGCAGGGAACACTGAAGCTTTCTTT
TRBV5-1	TRBJ2-7	.	.	CASSREGAVYEQYF	TGCGCCAGCAGCCGGGAGGGGGCGGTGTACGAGCAGTACTTC
TRBV30	TRBJ1-5	.	.	CAWTTNSNQPQHF	TGTGCCTGGACGACAAATTCCAATCAGCCCCAGCATTTT
TRBV5-4	TRBJ2-3	few	.	CASSPLAGATDTQYF	TGTGCCAGCAGCCCCCTGGCGGGGGCAACAGATACGCAGTATTTT
TRBV9	TRBJ1-3	.	.	CASSVGRAGNTIYF	TGTGCCAGCAGCGTAGGGAGGGCTGGAAACACCATATATTTT
TRBV10-3	TRBJ2-1	.	TRBD2	CAISDEFSGGHYNEQFF	TGTGCCATCAGTGACGAATTTAGCGGGGGGCACTACAATGAGCAGTTCTTC
TRBV29-1	TRBJ2-1	.	TRBD2	CSVGTTGGRNNEQFF	TGCAGCGTGGGGACTACTGGCGGGAGAAATAATGAGCAGTTCTTC
TRBV15	TRBJ1-1	.	.	CATSRAGASTEAFF	TGTGCCACCAGCAGAGCTGGGGCGAGCACTGAAGCTTTCTTT
TRBV6-4	TRBJ2-2	.	TRBD2	CATLGSGRLANTGELFF	TGTGCCACCCTTGGGAGCGGGAGGCTCGCGAACACCGGGGAGCTGTTTTTT
TRBV6-1	TRBJ1-3	.	.	CASGEIWRSGNTIYF	TGTGCCAGCGGGGAAATCTGGAGGTCTGGAAACACCATATATTTT
TRBV7-9	TRBJ2-5	.	TRBD2	CASSLRTSEETQYF	TGTGCCAGCAGCTTAAGGACTAGCGAGGAGACCCAGTACTTC
TRBV7-9	TRBJ1-4	.	TRBD1	CASSLAGGAVTNEKLFF	TGTGCCAGCAGCTTAGCAGGGGGCGCGGTGACTAATGAAAAACTGTTTTTT
TRBV2	TRBJ2-5	.	TRBD1	CASSNRGSGETQYF	TGTGCCAGCAGTAACAGGGGGAGTGGGGAGACCCAGTACTTC
TRBV27	TRBJ2-3	.	.	CASSLTPGTDTQYF	TGTGCCAGCAGTTTAACTCCGGGCACAGATACGCAGTATTTT
TRBV6-5	TRBJ2-3	.	.	CASTSSPSTDTQYF	TGTGCCAGCACCTCCAGTCCCTCCACAGATACGCAGTATTTT
TRBV19	TRBJ2-3	.	.	CATSQGGGTDTQYF	TGTGCCACCTCCCAGGGTGGAGGCACAGATACGCAGTATTTT
TRBV6-1	TRBJ2-5	.	TRBD1	CASSETQTGSETQYF	TGTGCCAGCAGTGAGACACAGACAGGGTCCGAGACCCAGTACTTC
TRBV10-2	TRBJ1-2	medium-sized	.	CASSEVTPGNYGYTF	TGCGCCAGCAGTGAGGTAACCCCCGGTAACTATGGCTACACCTTC
TRBV6-4	TRBJ2-7	once	TRBD1	CASSPVSGTGSHEQYF	TGTGCCAGCAGCCCAGTCTCCGGGACAGGGAGCCACGAGCAGTACTTC
TRBV5-1	TRBJ1-4	.	TRBD1	CASSTQGEKNEKLFF	TGCGCCAGCAGCACACAGGGGGAAAAGAATGAAAAACTGTTTTTT
TRBV18	TRBJ1-3	once	.	CASSPAGPGNTIYF	TGTGCCAGCTCACCAGCGGGGCCTGGAAACACCATATATTTT
TRBV19	TRBJ1-6	.	.	CASKQDYNSPLHF	TGTGCCAGTAAACAAGACTATAATTCACCCCTCCACTTT
TRBV4-3	TRBJ2-3	few	.	CASSQLQGTPDTQYF	TGCGCCAGCAGCCAACTACAGGGAACGCCAGATACGCAGTATTTT
TRBV25-1	TRBJ2-7	.	TRBD1	CASQHQGTGSYEQYF	TGTGCCAGCCAACATCAGGGGACAGGCTCCTACGAGCAGTACTTC
TRBV19	TRBJ2-1	once	TRBD2	CASSIDLWGGYNEQFF	TGTGCCAGTAGTATAGATCTATGGGGGGGATACAATGAGCAGTTCTTC
TRBV11-3	TRBJ1-1	.	.	CASSPRRDKGLNTEAFF	TGTGCCAGCAGCCCTCGCCGGGACAAAGGATTGAACACTGAAGCTTTCTTT
TRBV7-8	TRBJ1-6	.	.	CASSLTGTENNSPLHF	TGTGCCAGCAGCTTAACGGGGACTGAGAATAATTCACCCCTCCACTTT
TRBV25-1	TRBJ2-7	.	TRBD2	CASSEGGIAGASYEQYF	TGTGCCAGCAGTGAAGGGGGGATAGCGGGAGCGAGCTACGAGCAGTACTTC
TRBV5-1	TRBJ2-1	once	TRBD2	CASSPRTSGRSNEQFF	TGCGCCAGCAGCCCCAGGACTAGCGGGAGGTCCAATGAGCAGTTCTTC
TRBV6-1	TRBJ1-1	.	.	CASRNPRMGTEAFF	TGTGCCAGCAGAAACCCTAGGATGGGCACTGAAGCTTTCTTT
TRBV19	TRBJ1-6	.	TRBD1	CASNLRGRGSPLHF	TGTGCCAGTAACCTCAGGGGGCGAGGTTCACCCCTCCACTTT
TRBV5-1	TRBJ2-3	.	TRBD2	CASSLPGLAGDSTDTQYF	TGCGCCAGCAGCTTACCGGGACTAGCGGGGGATAGCACAGATACGCAGTATTTT
TRBV6-1	TRBJ1-2	.	.	CASRTTGSGYGYTF	TGTGCCAGCAGAACTACAGGGAGCGGCTATGGCTACACCTTC
TRBV4-1	TRBJ2-7	.	.	CASSQDRRSSYEQYF	TGCGCCAGCAGCCAAGATCGTCGGAGCTCCTACGAGCAGTACTTC
TRBV9	TRBJ1-5	.	TRBD1	CASSVGGQTANQPQHF	TGTGCCAGCAGCGTTGGGGGACAGACGGCAAATCAGCCCCAGCATTTT
TRBV6-4	TRBJ2-1	few	TRBD2	CASSPFGGGAGNEQFF	TGTGCCAGCAGTCCCTTTGGCGGGGGGGCCGGCAATGAGCAGTTCTTC
TRBV4-3	TRBJ1-3	.	.	CASSQGATGPRDTIYF	TGCGCCAGCAGCCAAGGAGCGACAGGCCCACGGGACACCATATATTTT
TRBV6-5	TRBJ1-3	.	.	CASSTAGLPGNTIYF	TGTGCCAGCAGTACGGCGGGGTTGCCTGGAAACACCATATATTTT
TRBV4-1	TRBJ2-7	.	TRBD1	CASSQGRDRGYEQYF	TGCGCCAGCAGCCAGGGTCGGGACAGGGGCTACGAGCAGTACTTC
TRBV6-1	TRBJ1-2	.	.	CASSEDLYGYTF	TGTGCCAGCAGTGAAGATCTCTATGGCTACACCTTC
TRBV11-2	TRBJ2-3	.	TRBD2	CASSLSGGASDTQYF	TGTGCCAGCAGCTTGAGCGGGGGTGCCTCAGATACGCAGTATTTT
TRBV15	TRBJ2-7	.	TRBD1	CATSSSGQVDEQYF	TGTGCCACCAGCAGTTCCGGACAGGTTGACGAGCAGTACTTC
TRBV15	TRBJ1-4	.	.	CATSQDRLNEKLFF	TGTGCCACCAGCCAAGACAGGCTGAATGAAAAACTGTTTTTT
TRBV5-3	TRBJ1-2	few	.	CASRYAADYGYTF	TGTGCCTCACGTTATGCGGCGGATTATGGCTACACCTTC
TRBV5-4	TRBJ1-1	.	.	CASSYAVNTEAFF	TGTGCCAGCAGCTACGCGGTGAACACTGAAGCTTTCTTT
TRBV27	TRBJ2-7	few	.	CASSKVGRNYEQYF	TGTGCCAGCAGCAAAGTGGGGCGGAACTACGAGCAGTACTTC
TRBV25-1	TRBJ1-2	few	TRBD1	CASSRGDRGRLDYGYTF	TGTGCCAGCTCAAGAGGGGACAGGGGGCGATTGGACTATGGCTACACCTTC
TRBV27	TRBJ1-2	.	TRBD1	CASRNRGPLEGYTF	TGTGCCAGCAGGAACAGGGGTCCCCTTGAGGGCTACACCTTC
TRBV7-8	TRBJ2-2	once	TRBD1	CASSESGTGVPGELFF	TGTGCCAGCAGCGAATCCGGGACAGGGGTCCCCGGGGAGCTGTTTTTT
TRBV5-1	TRBJ2-3	.	TRBD2	CASGGLAGTDTQYF	TGCGCCAGCGGGGGACTAGCGGGCACAGATACGCAGTATTTT
TRBV6-5	TRBJ2-2	.	TRBD1	CASSRDRGSGGELFF	TGTGCCAGCAGCCGAGACAGGGGGTCTGGCGGGGAGCTGTTTTTT